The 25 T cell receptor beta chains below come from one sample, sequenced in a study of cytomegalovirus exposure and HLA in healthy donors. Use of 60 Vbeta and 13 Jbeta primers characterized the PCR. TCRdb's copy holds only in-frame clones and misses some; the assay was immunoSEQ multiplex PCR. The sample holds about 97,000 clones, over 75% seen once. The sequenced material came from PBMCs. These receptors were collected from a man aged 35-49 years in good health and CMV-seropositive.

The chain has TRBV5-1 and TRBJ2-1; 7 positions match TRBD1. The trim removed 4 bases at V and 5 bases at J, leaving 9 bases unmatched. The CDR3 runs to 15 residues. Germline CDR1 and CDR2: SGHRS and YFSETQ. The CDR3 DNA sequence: TGCGCCAGCAGCCTCACGGGACAGATTAACAATGAGCAGTTCTTC. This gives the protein CASSLTGQINNEQFF.

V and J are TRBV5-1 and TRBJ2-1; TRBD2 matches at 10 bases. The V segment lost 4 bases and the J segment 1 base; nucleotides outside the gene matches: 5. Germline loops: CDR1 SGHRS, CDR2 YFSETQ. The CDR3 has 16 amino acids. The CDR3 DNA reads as TGCGCCAGCAGCGTCCCTAGCGGGAGTTCCTACAATGAGCAGTTCTTC. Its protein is CASSVPSGSSYNEQFF.

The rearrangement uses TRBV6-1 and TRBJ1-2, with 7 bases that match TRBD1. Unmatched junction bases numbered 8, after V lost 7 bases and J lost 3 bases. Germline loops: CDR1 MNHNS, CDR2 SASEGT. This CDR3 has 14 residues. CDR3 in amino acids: CASTRDSTYYGYTF. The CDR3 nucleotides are TGTGCCAGCACCCGGGACAGTACTTACTATGGCTACACCTTC.

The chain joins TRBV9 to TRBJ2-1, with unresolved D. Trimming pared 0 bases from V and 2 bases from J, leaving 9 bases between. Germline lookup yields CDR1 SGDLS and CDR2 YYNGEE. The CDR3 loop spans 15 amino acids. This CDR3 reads CASSVGPPPYNEQFF. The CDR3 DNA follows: TGTGCCAGCAGCGTAGGGCCACCACCCTACAATGAGCAGTTCTTC.

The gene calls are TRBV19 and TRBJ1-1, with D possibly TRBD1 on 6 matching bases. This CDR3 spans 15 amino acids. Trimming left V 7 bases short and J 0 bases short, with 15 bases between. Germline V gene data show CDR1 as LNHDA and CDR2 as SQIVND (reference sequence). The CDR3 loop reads CASKVGGILNTEAFF. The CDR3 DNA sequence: TGTGCCAGTAAGGTTGGGGGCATCCTGAACACTGAAGCTTTCTTT.

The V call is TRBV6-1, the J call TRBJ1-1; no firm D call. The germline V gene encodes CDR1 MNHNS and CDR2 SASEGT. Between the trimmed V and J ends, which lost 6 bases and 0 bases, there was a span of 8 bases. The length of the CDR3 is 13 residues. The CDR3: CASRFTMNTEAFF. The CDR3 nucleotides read TGTGCCAGCAGGTTTACTATGAACACTGAAGCTTTCTTT.

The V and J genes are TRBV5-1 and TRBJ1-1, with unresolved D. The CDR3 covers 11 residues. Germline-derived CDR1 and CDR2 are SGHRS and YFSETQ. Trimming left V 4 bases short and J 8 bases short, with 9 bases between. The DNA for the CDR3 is TGCGCCAGCAGCCACAACCAAGAAGCTTTCTTT. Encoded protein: CASSHNQEAFF.

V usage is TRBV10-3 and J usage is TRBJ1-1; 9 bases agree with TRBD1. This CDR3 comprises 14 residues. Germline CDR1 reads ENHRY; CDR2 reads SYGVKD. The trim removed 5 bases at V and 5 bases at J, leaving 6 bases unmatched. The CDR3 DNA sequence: TGTGCCATCAGTAAACAGGGGGCAGGGACTGAAGCTTTCTTT. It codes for CAISKQGAGTEAFF.

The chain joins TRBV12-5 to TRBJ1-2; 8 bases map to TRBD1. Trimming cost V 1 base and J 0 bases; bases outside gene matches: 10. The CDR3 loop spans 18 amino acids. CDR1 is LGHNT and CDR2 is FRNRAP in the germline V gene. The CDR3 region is CASGLGGQGRGTNYGYTF. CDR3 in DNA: TGTGCTAGTGGTTTGGGCGGACAGGGTAGAGGGACTAACTATGGCTACACCTTC.

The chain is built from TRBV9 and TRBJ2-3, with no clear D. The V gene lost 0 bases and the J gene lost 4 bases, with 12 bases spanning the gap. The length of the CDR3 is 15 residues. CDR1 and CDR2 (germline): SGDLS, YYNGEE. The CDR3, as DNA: TGTGCCAGCAGCGTAGGTTTAGCTGCAGCAGATACGCAGTATTTT. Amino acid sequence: CASSVGLAAADTQYF.

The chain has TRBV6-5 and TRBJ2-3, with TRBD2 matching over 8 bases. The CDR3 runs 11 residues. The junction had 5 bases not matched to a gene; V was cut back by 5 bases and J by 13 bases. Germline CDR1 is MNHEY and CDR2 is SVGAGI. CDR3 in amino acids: CASSGPRGEYF. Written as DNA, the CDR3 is TGTGCCAGCAGTGGGCCGCGGGGGGAGTATTTT.

In DNA form, the CDR3 reads TGTGCCTGGAGTGTGGGCAGGGGGAACACTGAAGCTTTCTTT. Its protein is CAWSVGRGNTEAFF. The chain uses TRBV30 and TRBJ1-1, with D perhaps matching TRBD1 (6 bases). The V end was cut by 0 bases, the J end by 1 base, with 9 bases between. The CDR3 runs to 14 residues. Germline V gene lookup returns CDR1 GTSNPN and CDR2 SVGIG (reference sequence).

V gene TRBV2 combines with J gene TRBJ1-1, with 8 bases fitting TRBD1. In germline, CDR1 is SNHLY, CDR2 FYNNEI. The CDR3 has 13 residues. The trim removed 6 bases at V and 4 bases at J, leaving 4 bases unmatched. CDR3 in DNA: TGTGCCAGCAGGGGACAGGTAGCCACTGAAGCTTTCTTT. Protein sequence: CASRGQVATEAFF.

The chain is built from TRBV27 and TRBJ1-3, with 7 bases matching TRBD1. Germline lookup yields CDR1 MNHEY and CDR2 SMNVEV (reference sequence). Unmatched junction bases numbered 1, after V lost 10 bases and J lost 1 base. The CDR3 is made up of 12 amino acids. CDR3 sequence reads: CAIQGSGNTIYF. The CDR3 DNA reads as TGTGCCATACAGGGGTCTGGAAACACCATATATTTT.

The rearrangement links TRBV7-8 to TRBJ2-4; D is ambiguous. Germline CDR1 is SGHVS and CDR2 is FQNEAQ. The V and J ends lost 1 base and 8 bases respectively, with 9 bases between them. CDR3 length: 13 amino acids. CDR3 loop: CASSLDEEHIQYF. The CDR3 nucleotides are TGTGCCAGCAGCTTAGACGAGGAGCACATTCAGTACTTC. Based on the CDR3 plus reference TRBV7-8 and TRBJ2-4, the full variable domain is GAGVSQSPRYKVAKRGQDVALRCDPISGHVSLFWYQQALGQGPEFLTYFQNEAQLDKSGLPSDRFFAERPEGSVSTLKIQRTQQEDSAVYLCASSLDEEHIQYFGAGTRLSVL.

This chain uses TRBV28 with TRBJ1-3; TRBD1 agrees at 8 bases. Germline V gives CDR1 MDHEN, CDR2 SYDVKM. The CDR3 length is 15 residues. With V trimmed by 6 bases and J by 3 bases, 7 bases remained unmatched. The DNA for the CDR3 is TGTGCCAGCAGCCGGGGCAGGGGGCTTGGAAACACCATATATTTT. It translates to CASSRGRGLGNTIYF.

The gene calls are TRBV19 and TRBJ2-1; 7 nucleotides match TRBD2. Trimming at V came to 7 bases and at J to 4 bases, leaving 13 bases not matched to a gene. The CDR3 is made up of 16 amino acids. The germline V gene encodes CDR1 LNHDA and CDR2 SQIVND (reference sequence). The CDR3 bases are TGTGCCAGTAACTCCCGGGAGGATCTACCATACAATGAGCAGTTCTTC. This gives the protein CASNSREDLPYNEQFF.

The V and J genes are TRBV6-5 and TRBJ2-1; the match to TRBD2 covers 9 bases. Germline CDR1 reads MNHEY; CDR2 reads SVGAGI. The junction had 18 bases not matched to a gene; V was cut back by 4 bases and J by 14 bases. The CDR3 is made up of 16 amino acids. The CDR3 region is CASSSFPGGDAGGEFF. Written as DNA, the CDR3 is TGTGCCAGCAGTTCCTTTCCGGGGGGCGACGCGGGAGGGGAGTTCTTC.

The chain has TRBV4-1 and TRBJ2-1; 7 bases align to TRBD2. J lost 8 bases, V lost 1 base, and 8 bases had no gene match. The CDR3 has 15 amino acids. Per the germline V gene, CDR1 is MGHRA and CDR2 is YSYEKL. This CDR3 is CASSQVSAGVDEQFF. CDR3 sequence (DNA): TGCGCCAGCAGCCAAGTGTCCGCGGGAGTGGATGAGCAGTTCTTC.

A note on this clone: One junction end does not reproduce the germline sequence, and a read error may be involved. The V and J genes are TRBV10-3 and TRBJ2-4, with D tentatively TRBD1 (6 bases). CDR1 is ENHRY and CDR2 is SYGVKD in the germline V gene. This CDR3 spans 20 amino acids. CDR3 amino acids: CAISESQGSVLGGAKNSQYF. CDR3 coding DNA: TGTGCCATCAGTGAGTCCCAAGGGTCTGTTTTAGGGGGAGCCAAAAACAGTCAGTACTTC.

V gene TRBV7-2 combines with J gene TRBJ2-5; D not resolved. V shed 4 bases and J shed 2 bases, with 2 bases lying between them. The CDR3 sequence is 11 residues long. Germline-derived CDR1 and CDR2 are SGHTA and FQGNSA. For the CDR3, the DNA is TGTGCCAGCAGCTCTCAAGAGACCCAGTACTTC. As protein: CASSSQETQYF. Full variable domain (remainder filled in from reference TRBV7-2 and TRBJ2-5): GAGVSQSPSNKVTEKGKDVELRCDPISGHTALYWYRQSLGQGLEFLIYFQGNSAPDKSGLPSDRFSAERTGGSVSTLTIQRTQQEDSAVYLCASSSQETQYFGPGTRLLVL.

CDR3 residues: CASSFGGIETQYF. In nucleotides, the CDR3 is TGTGCCAGCAGCTTCGGCGGGATAGAGACCCAGTACTTC. The J gene is TRBJ2-5, the V gene TRBV5-8, with D perhaps TRBD2 (6 bases). From germline, CDR1 is SGHTS and CDR2 YDEGEE. V was clipped by 2 bases and J by 4 bases, with 9 bases between them. This CDR3 has 13 amino acids. Full variable domain (missing parts from reference TRBV5-8 and TRBJ2-5): EAGVTQSPTHLIKTRGQQATLRCSPISGHTSVYWYQQALGLGLQFLLWYDEGEERNRGNFPPRFSGRQFPNYSSELNVNALELEDSALYLCASSFGGIETQYFGPGTRLLVL.

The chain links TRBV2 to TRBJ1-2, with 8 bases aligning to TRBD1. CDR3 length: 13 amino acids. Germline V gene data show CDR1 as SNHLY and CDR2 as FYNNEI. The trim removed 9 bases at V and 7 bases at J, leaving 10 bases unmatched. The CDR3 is CARPWTGRSGYTF. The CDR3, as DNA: TGTGCCAGACCTTGGACAGGGAGAAGTGGCTACACCTTC.

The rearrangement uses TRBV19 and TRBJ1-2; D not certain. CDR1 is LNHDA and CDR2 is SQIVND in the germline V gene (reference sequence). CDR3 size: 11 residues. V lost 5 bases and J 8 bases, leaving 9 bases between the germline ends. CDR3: CASSVHRGYTF. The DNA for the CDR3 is TGTGCCAGTAGTGTTCATCGGGGCTACACCTTC.

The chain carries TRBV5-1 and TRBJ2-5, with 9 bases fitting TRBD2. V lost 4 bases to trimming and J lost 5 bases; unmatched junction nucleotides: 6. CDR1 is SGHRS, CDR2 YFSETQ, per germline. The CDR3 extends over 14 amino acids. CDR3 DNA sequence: TGCGCCAGCAGCCCCCTTGGACTAGCGGAGACCCAGTACTTC. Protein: CASSPLGLAETQYF.